Below, 22 T cell receptor beta chains from the same sample are listed, as sequenced in a study of blood T cell repertoires in COVID-19. Libraries were prepared by immunoSEQ multiplex PCR; TCRdb keeps only in-frame clonotypes and omits some of them. The sample lists about 380,000 clones; over 65% were seen once. The sequencing input was peripheral blood. The receptor source for this set is a human donor with acute or convalescent COVID-19. The donor label of this sample is uncertain.

V and J are TRBV11-2 and TRBJ2-5; TRBD2 agrees at 7 bases. The V gene's germline CDR1 is SGHAT and CDR2 FQNNGV. V lost 5 bases and J lost 3; bases outside the gene matches: 12. There are 16 residues in the CDR3. The CDR3 coding sequence is TGTGCCAGCAGCAACAGACCGGCGGGAGTGGAAGAGACCCAGTACTTC. Its protein product is CASSNRPAGVEETQYF.

This clone was seen only once. V and J are TRBV25-1 and TRBJ2-5; the match to TRBD1 covers 9 bases. The junction had 8 bases not matched to a gene; V was cut back by 4 bases and J by 5 bases. CDR3 length: 15 residues. Germline CDR1 and CDR2: MGHDK and SYGVNS. CDR3 sequence (DNA): TGTGCCAGCAGTGCCACCGGGACAGGGCTTGAGACCCAGTACTTC. It specifies CASSATGTGLETQYF.

This clone appeared once. The chain uses TRBV7-2 and TRBJ2-7, with a weak D call TRBD1 (5 bases). The CDR3 consists of 13 residues. V shed 1 base and J shed 9 bases, with 13 bases lying between them. CDR1 and CDR2 (germline): SGHTA, FQGNSA. The CDR3 nucleotides read TGTGCCAGCAGCTTAGGTGGGGCAGTCGCGCAGTACTTC. Translation: CASSLGGAVAQYF.

The chain employs TRBV3-1 (or the pseudogene TRBV3-2) and TRBJ2-2; 11 bases agree with TRBD2. J gave up 5 bases and V 4 bases, and 12 bases lay outside the gene matches. The CDR3 is made up of 18 amino acids. CDR1 is LGHDT and CDR2 is YNNKEL in the germline V gene (reference sequence). CDR3 sequence (DNA): TGTGCCAGCAGCCTCCACCGGCTAGCGGGGGGTGGTACCGGGGAGCTGTTTTTT. Its translation is CASSLHRLAGGGTGELFF.

This clone came up many times. V usage is TRBV28 and J usage is TRBJ1-1; a possible D gene is TRBD1 (6 bases). Trimming pared 5 bases from V and 8 bases from J, leaving 12 bases between. The CDR3 has 12 amino acids. Germline CDR1 is MDHEN and CDR2 is SYDVKM. The CDR3 DNA sequence: TGTGCCAGCAGTAGTACAGGGAGAGAAGCTTTCTTT. It encodes CASSSTGREAFF.

On this clone itself: Because the CDR3's place on the DNA is in doubt, the DNA is left out and the CDR3 is given as listed by TCRdb. This chain uses TRBV9 with TRBJ2-2; the table's D call TRBD1 went unverified against the DNA. The CDR3 sequence runs 12 residues, both termini included. Per germline, CDR1 SGDLS and CDR2 YYNGEE. CDR3: CASSDGQGSCFF.

This clone was detected only a few times. The DNA of the CDR3 is TGTGCCAGTAGAGCCACAGGGTTTCGGGGCTACACCTTC. Amino acid sequence: CASRATGFRGYTF. The chain joins TRBV19 to TRBJ1-2; tentatively, D is TRBD1 (6 bases). CDR3 size: 13 residues. CDR1 is LNHDA, CDR2 SQIVND, per germline (reference sequence). The V and J ends lost 6 bases and 8 bases respectively, with 16 bases between them.

V and J are TRBV30 and TRBJ1-3; no firm D call. Trimming shortened V by 1 base and J by 4 bases, and 8 bases separated the two germline ends. Germline V gives CDR1 GTSNPN, CDR2 SVGIG (reference sequence). The CDR3 consists of 13 residues. The CDR3 region has the DNA TGTGCCTGGAGTGCCTATTCGGGAAACACCATATATTTT. Translated, it gives CAWSAYSGNTIYF.

This clone was detected a few times. The chain links TRBV6-2 or TRBV6-3 to TRBJ2-7, with unresolved D. Germline V CDR1 and CDR2: MNHEY, SVGEGT. The CDR3 consists of 12 residues. V was shortened by 2 bases and J by 3 bases, with 5 bases between the two germline ends. In nucleotides, the CDR3 is TGTGCCAGCAGTTACACAAACTACGAGCAGTACTTC. Translation gives CASSYTNYEQYF.

Comment on this clone: The sample contains more than one DNA sequence encoding this CDR3. This sequence joins TRBV12-3 or TRBV12-4 and TRBJ2-7; 7 nucleotides match TRBD2. V shed 3 bases and J 5 bases; nucleotides not matched to a gene: 1. The CDR3 is made up of 12 amino acids. The CDR3 reads CASSLGGNEQYF. CDR3 in DNA: TGTGCCAGCAGTTTGGGGGGGAACGAGCAGTACTTC.

CDR3: CASSQGIAGGQRTQYF. The CDR3 DNA reads as TGTGCCAGCAGCCAAGGTATAGCGGGGGGGCAAAGGACGCAGTATTTT. The chain joins TRBV3-1 (or the pseudogene TRBV3-2) to TRBJ2-3, with 11 nucleotides matching TRBD2. The V gene's germline CDR1 is LGHDT and CDR2 YNNKEL (reference sequence). There are 16 residues in the CDR3. V was clipped by 1 base and J by 9 bases; unmatched bases: 9.

This clone was detected only a few times. The chain recombines TRBV28 with TRBJ2-7; D might be TRBD2 (5 bases). The V and J ends lost 2 bases and 3 bases respectively, with 17 bases between them. In germline, CDR1 is MDHEN, CDR2 SYDVKM. This CDR3 comprises 16 residues. CDR3 protein: CASSLIGAERLYEQYF. The CDR3 DNA sequence: TGTGCCAGCAGTTTAATTGGAGCGGAACGACTCTACGAGCAGTACTTC.

This chain uses TRBV11-2 with TRBJ1-4; 7 bases line up with TRBD1. Germline CDR1 is SGHAT and CDR2 is FQNNGV. The CDR3 covers 14 residues. V shed 5 bases and J 4 bases; nucleotides not matched to a gene: 4. This chain's CDR3 is CASSRDRVNEKLFF. CDR3 nucleotide sequence: TGTGCCAGCAGCCGGGACAGAGTTAATGAAAAACTGTTTTTT.

V is TRBV28 and J is TRBJ2-7; no firm D call. There are 13 residues in the CDR3. Per germline, CDR1 MDHEN and CDR2 SYDVKM. V was shortened by 2 bases and J by 6 bases, with 11 bases between the two germline ends. CDR3: CASSLTAPPEQYF. The CDR3 DNA sequence: TGTGCCAGCAGTTTAACTGCCCCACCCGAGCAGTACTTC.

This chain links TRBV7-2 with TRBJ2-3; maybe TRBD2 (5 bases). V lost 5 bases and J lost 8, with 17 bases in between. This CDR3 has 14 amino acids. The V gene's germline CDR1 is SGHTA and CDR2 FQGNSA. The CDR3 sequence is CASSPTPASSTQYF. In nucleotides, the CDR3 is TGTGCCAGCAGCCCCACCCCTGCTAGCTCTACGCAGTATTTT.

The chain combines TRBV5-4 with TRBJ2-3, with TRBD1 identical over 12 bases. Germline V gene data show CDR1 as SGHNT and CDR2 as YYREEE (reference sequence). The CDR3 has 16 amino acids. V lost 4 bases and J lost 6; bases outside the gene matches: 9. Here the CDR3 reads CASSATGTGGVDTQYF. In DNA, the CDR3 is TGTGCCAGCAGCGCAACCGGGACAGGGGGCGTTGATACGCAGTATTTT.

The chain has TRBV7-9 and TRBJ2-5; possible D gene TRBD2, 5 bases. The CDR3 length is 13 residues. The ends were cut back, 2 bases at V and 5 bases at J, with 9 bases in the middle. Germline V gene lookup returns CDR1 SEHNR and CDR2 FQNEAQ (reference sequence). CDR3 in DNA: TGTGCCAGCAGCTTAACCGGGGTTGAGACCCAGTACTTC. Its translation: CASSLTGVETQYF.

The CDR3: CASSPPDIYNEQFF. CDR3 nucleotides: TGTGCCAGCTCGCCTCCGGACATATACAATGAGCAGTTCTTC. This sequence joins TRBV18 and TRBJ2-1; TRBD1 might be the D (5 bases). The CDR3 loop spans 14 amino acids. V was trimmed by 6 bases and J by 4 bases, leaving 13 bases between them. Germline values: CDR1 KGHSH, CDR2 LQKENI.

A single count supports this clone. The gene calls are TRBV5-5 and TRBJ2-7; possible D gene TRBD1, 6 bases. Trimming removed 0 bases at V and 1 base at J, with 11 bases between. CDR3 length: 15 amino acids. Looked up from germline, CDR1 is SGHKS and CDR2 is YYEKEE (reference sequence). This CDR3 is CASSLGGDTSYEQYF. CDR3 sequence (DNA): TGTGCCAGCAGCTTGGGTGGGGACACTTCCTACGAGCAGTACTTC.

This clone was seen only a few times. The genes are TRBV20-1 and TRBJ1-1, with 8 bases aligning to TRBD1. V trimming: 3 bases; J trimming: 9 bases; junction bases outside the gene matches: 6. Germline CDR1 is DFQATT and CDR2 is SNEGSKA (reference sequence). The CDR3 contains 12 residues. The CDR3 DNA follows: TGCAGTGCTAGTGCGGACAGGGTCCAAGCTTTCTTT. It encodes CSASADRVQAFF.

The chain recombines TRBV6-5 with TRBJ1-2, with TRBD1 matching 8 bases. Germline CDR1 is MNHEY and CDR2 is SVGAGI. V lost 8 bases and J lost 7; bases outside the gene matches: 9. The length of the CDR3 is 13 residues. The CDR3 DNA reads as TGTGCCAGCGGACAGGGTGGCGCGGGTGGCTACACCTTC. It translates to CASGQGGAGGYTF.

The chain is built from TRBV5-6 and TRBJ1-2; the D gene is possibly TRBD1 (6 bases). Per the germline V gene, CDR1 is SGHDT and CDR2 is YYEEEE. Trimming removed 5 bases from V and 4 bases from J, with 21 bases in between. This CDR3 has 16 amino acids. DNA of the CDR3: TGTGCCAGCAGAACCTCCGGACAGACCTCCAGCTATGGCTACACCTTC. It encodes CASRTSGQTSSYGYTF.